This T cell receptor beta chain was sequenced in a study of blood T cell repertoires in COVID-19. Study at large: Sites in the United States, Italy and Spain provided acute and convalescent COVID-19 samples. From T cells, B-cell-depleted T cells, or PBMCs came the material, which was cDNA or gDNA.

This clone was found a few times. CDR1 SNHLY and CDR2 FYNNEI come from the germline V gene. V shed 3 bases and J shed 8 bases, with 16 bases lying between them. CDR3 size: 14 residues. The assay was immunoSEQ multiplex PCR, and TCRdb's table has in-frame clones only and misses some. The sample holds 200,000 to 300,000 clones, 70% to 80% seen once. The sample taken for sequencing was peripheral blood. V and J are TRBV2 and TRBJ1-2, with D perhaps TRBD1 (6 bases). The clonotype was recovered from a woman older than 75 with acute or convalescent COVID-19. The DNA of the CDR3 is TGTGCCAGCAGTGAGGTACAGGGCTGGGGAGGCTACACCTTC. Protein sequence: CASSEVQGWGGYTF.